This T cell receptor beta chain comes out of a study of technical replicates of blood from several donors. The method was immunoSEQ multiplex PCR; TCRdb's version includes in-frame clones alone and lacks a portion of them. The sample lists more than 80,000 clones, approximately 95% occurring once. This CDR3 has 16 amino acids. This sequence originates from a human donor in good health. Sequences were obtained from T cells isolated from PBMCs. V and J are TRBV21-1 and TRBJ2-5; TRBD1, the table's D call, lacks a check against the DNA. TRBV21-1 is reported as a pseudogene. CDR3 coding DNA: TGTGCCAGCAGCAAAGGCATCAGGGGGCGCTCGGAGACCCAGTACTTC. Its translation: CASSKGIRGRSETQYF.